This is a list of T cell receptor beta chains from one sample in a study of identical twins. TCRdb analysed the 5' RACE reads with MiXCR anew, one entry per CDR3 protein. The sample has 1.5 million or so distinct CDR3 sequences; under 35% are singletons. Sequencing was performed on cord blood. The receptor source for this set is a newborn girl in good health. Both conserved end residues are part of each CDR3. A D gene is named only where the DNA matches it firmly. Clone size is not always given. Where it is, it says once, few, many or a class for expanded clones.

size	V	D	J	CDR3	DNA
NA	TRBV20-1	TRBD1	TRBJ1-2	CSARGETRTGVYGYTF	TGCAGTGCTAGAGGCGAAACAAGGACAGGCGTCTATGGCTACACCTTC
few	TRBV6-5	NA	TRBJ2-7	CASSYEVGGYEQYF	TGTGCCAGCAGTTACGAGGTCGGAGGGTACGAGCAGTACTTC
few	TRBV6-6	NA	TRBJ2-7	CASSRMGAYEQYF	TGTGCCAGCAGTAGAATGGGGGCCTACGAGCAGTACTTC
NA	TRBV12-3/TRBV12-4	NA	TRBJ1-1	CASSLEVENTEAFF	TGTGCCAGCAGTTTAGAGGTGGAGAACACTGAAGCTTTCTTT
few	TRBV20-1	NA	TRBJ1-4	CSARARVEEKLFF	TGCAGTGCTAGAGCGAGGGTAGAGGAAAAACTGTTTTTT
NA	TRBV5-1	NA	TRBJ2-7	CASSPQGRGSFSEQYF	TGCGCCAGCAGCCCCCAGGGCAGGGGAAGTTTTAGCGAGCAGTACTTC
NA	TRBV28	NA	TRBJ1-2	CASSLLSRSGHYGYTF	TGTGCCAGCAGTTTATTAAGCAGGTCGGGTCACTATGGCTACACCTTC
few	TRBV7-9	TRBD1	TRBJ2-7	CASSWTGSSEQYF	TGTGCCAGCTCATGGACAGGTTCCTCCGAGCAGTACTTC
NA	TRBV6-5	NA	TRBJ1-2	CAGSYGEGGSYTF	TGTGCCGGCAGTTACGGGGAAGGGGGGAGTTACACCTTC
few	TRBV27	TRBD2	TRBJ2-7	CASSLMPAGVYEQYF	TGTGCCAGCAGTTTAATGCCAGCGGGGGTTTACGAGCAGTACTTC
NA	TRBV20-1	NA	TRBJ1-4	CSATRLEGRGGLGEKLFF	TGCAGTGCTACCAGACTTGAGGGAAGAGGCGGGTTGGGTGAAAAACTGTTTTTT
NA	TRBV12-3/TRBV12-4	NA	TRBJ2-7	CASSLKPPAESYEQYF	TGTGCCAGCAGTTTAAAGCCCCCGGCGGAGTCCTACGAGCAGTACTTC
few	TRBV20-1	TRBD1	TRBJ2-7	CSASTSDRAPYEQYF	TGCAGTGCTTCTACATCGGACAGGGCCCCCTACGAGCAGTACTTC
NA	TRBV6-5	TRBD2	TRBJ2-1	CASSYTTGTSGRRNEQFF	TGTGCCAGCAGTTACACCACAGGGACTAGCGGGAGACGGAATGAGCAGTTCTTC
NA	TRBV7-9	NA	TRBJ2-5	CASSLANRRQETQYF	TGTGCCAGCAGCTTAGCGAACAGGCGTCAAGAGACCCAGTACTTC
NA	TRBV6-1	NA	TRBJ2-1	CASTKHTRHPLREQFF	TGTGCCAGCACCAAACACACTAGGCATCCGCTTCGTGAGCAGTTCTTC
NA	TRBV6-1	TRBD2	TRBJ2-1	CASSVGLAGTSSYNEQFF	TGTGCCAGCAGTGTGGGACTAGCGGGGACCAGCTCCTACAATGAGCAGTTCTTC
NA	TRBV7-2	NA	TRBJ2-5	CASSFYICSALTFYNEQYF	NA
many	TRBV29-1	NA	TRBJ2-1	CSVEPKYNEQFF	TGCAGCGTTGAACCAAAATACAATGAGCAGTTCTTC
few	TRBV27	NA	TRBJ2-2	CASSLSERPTGELFF	TGTGCCAGCAGTTTATCGGAGCGGCCAACCGGGGAGCTGTTTTTT
few	TRBV7-9	TRBD2	TRBJ2-1	CASLESGTSDPTSSNEQFF	TGTGCCAGCCTCGAATCCGGGACTAGTGACCCGACCAGTAGCAATGAGCAGTTCTTC
NA	TRBV20-1	NA	TRBJ2-1	CSAFTRHEQFF	TGCAGTGCTTTCACTAGACATGAGCAGTTCTTC
few	TRBV3-1	NA	TRBJ2-3	CASQLAASTDTQYF	TGTGCCAGCCAACTAGCCGCTAGCACAGATACGCAGTATTTT
few	TRBV24-1	NA	TRBJ2-1	CATSDLLDSYNEQFF	TGTGCCACCAGTGATTTGTTGGACAGCTACAATGAGCAGTTCTTC
NA	TRBV2	NA	TRBJ2-7	CASSESTSYNEQYF	TGTGCCAGCAGTGAATCTACCTCCTACAATGAGCAGTACTTC
few	TRBV20-1	TRBD2	TRBJ2-3	CSALPAGKYTDTQYF	TGCAGTGCTCTCCCAGCGGGAAAGTATACAGATACGCAGTATTTT
many	TRBV7-2	NA	TRBJ1-5	CASSLGGVGNQPQHF	TGTGCCAGCAGCTTGGGGGGGGTGGGGAATCAGCCCCAGCATTTT
few	TRBV20-1	NA	TRBJ1-5	CSARDRGNGGRQPQHF	TGCAGTGCTAGAGATCGAGGTAATGGGGGAAGGCAGCCCCAGCATTTT
NA	TRBV20-1	TRBD2	TRBJ2-1	CSALEAGGPMWDEQFF	TGCAGTGCCCTTGAAGCGGGAGGGCCCATGTGGGATGAGCAGTTCTTC
few	TRBV24-1	NA	TRBJ2-1	CATSRRDSYNEQFF	TGTGCCACCAGTCGCAGGGACTCCTACAATGAGCAGTTCTTC
NA	TRBV27	NA	TRBJ1-2	CASSPAYRVGSYGYTF	TGTGCCAGCAGCCCGGCCTACAGGGTAGGGAGCTATGGCTACACCTTC
NA	TRBV19	NA	TRBJ2-2	CASSIDIPGELFF	TGTGCCAGTAGTATCGACATCCCCGGGGAGCTGTTTTTT
NA	TRBV5-1	NA	TRBJ2-6	CTSSLGDHSGANVLTF	TGCACCAGCAGCTTGGGCGATCACTCTGGGGCCAACGTCCTGACTTTC
few	TRBV6-6	NA	TRBJ1-2	CASSYGADYGYTF	TGTGCCAGCAGTTACGGGGCTGACTATGGCTACACCTTC
few	TRBV14	NA	TRBJ2-2	CASALTSSSGELFF	TGTGCCAGCGCCTTGACTAGTTCTTCCGGGGAGCTGTTTTTT
many	TRBV29-1	TRBD2	TRBJ2-7	CSVRRGGLGYEQYF	TGCAGCGTTCGCCGGGGGGGTTTGGGATACGAGCAGTACTTC
few	TRBV28	TRBD1	TRBJ2-4	CASSITQGVLENIQYF	TGTGCCAGCAGTATCACACAGGGGGTTTTGGAAAACATTCAGTACTTC
NA	TRBV20-1	NA	TRBJ2-1	CSARVVAEQFF	TGCAGTGCTAGAGTGGTAGCCGAGCAGTTCTTC
few	TRBV10-3	TRBD2	TRBJ2-3	CAISQGLAADTQYF	TGTGCCATCAGCCAAGGACTAGCCGCAGATACGCAGTATTTT
NA	TRBV20-1	TRBD1	TRBJ1-4	CSARRQGEKLFF	TGCAGTGCCAGGCGACAGGGGGAAAAACTGTTTTTT
NA	TRBV6-5	NA	TRBJ1-1	CASSYSRNLNTEAFF	TGTGCCAGCAGTTACTCGAGAAACTTGAACACTGAAGCTTTCTTT
NA	TRBV9	TRBD1	TRBJ1-2	CASSVEEGQGAYGYTF	TGTGCCAGCAGCGTAGAAGAGGGACAGGGCGCCTATGGCTACACCTTC
few	TRBV28	TRBD2	TRBJ2-1	CASSSGTSGRAGEQFF	TGTGCCAGCAGTTCCGGGACTAGCGGGAGGGCCGGTGAGCAGTTCTTC
NA	TRBV28	TRBD1	TRBJ1-4	CASSLTQGAGDEKLFF	TGTGCCAGCAGTTTAACTCAGGGGGCAGGTGATGAAAAACTGTTTTTT
NA	TRBV20-1	NA	TRBJ1-2	CSAPTSRGNYGYTF	TGCAGTGCTCCCACGTCTCGGGGAAACTATGGCTACACCTTC
NA	TRBV27	TRBD2	TRBJ2-1	CASRSSGGPNEQFF	TGTGCCAGCAGGTCCAGCGGGGGCCCCAATGAGCAGTTCTTC
NA	TRBV5-6	TRBD2	TRBJ2-3	CASSLVVASGDLSTDTQYF	TGTGCCAGCAGCTTGGTCGTGGCTAGCGGGGACCTTAGCACAGATACGCAGTATTTT
few	TRBV10-3	NA	TRBJ1-2	CAISEGTSSYGYTF	TGTGCCATCAGTGAGGGGACCTCGAGCTATGGCTACACCTTC
NA	TRBV6-6	TRBD1	TRBJ1-6	CASSYLGQAHSPLHF	TGTGCCAGCAGTTACCTAGGACAGGCCCATTCACCCCTCCACTTT